Each of the 3 T cell receptor beta chains below was sequenced from the same sample in a study of CD8 T cells in Susac syndrome (dated by TCRdb to 2018 to 2020). The library was obtained by the immunoSEQ multiplex PCR assay. RNA was extracted using the RNeasy kit, and about 0.5 to 1 ug of the RNA was reverse transcribed with random hexamers. TCRdb reprocessing: public reads trimmed at Q25 with fastp, clones called with MiXCR, in-frame beta chains kept. Rows with one shared CDR3 protein collapse into an entry with the most common genes and DNA. Within this sample are 150,000 to 200,000 distinct CDR3 sequences, with approximately 94% of them counted one time only. The ten largest make up 0.075% to 0.1% of the sample. The sequenced material came from CD4+ T cells from PBMCs. The receptor set was obtained from a human donor with Susac syndrome.

The chain is built from TRBV20-1 and TRBJ1-4; TRBD1 matches at 7 bases. Germline values: CDR1 DFQATT, CDR2 SNEGSKA (reference sequence). Trimming took 1 base from V and 4 from J; bases not matched to a gene: 6. The CDR3 totals 15 residues. CDR3 residues: CSARGGDRSNEKLFF. CDR3 DNA sequence: TGCAGTGCTAGAGGGGGGGACAGAAGTAATGAAAAACTGTTTTTT.

The gene calls are TRBV4-1 and TRBJ1-2; D ambiguous. The CDR3 has 12 amino acids. The germline V gene has CDR1 MGHRA and CDR2 YSYEKL. Trimming stripped 4 bases from V and 6 bases from J, with 9 bases between. The CDR3 DNA is TGCGCCAGCAGCCTCCACCCCCATGGCTACACCTTC. This encodes CASSLHPHGYTF.

V usage is TRBV7-2 and J usage is TRBJ1-5; D is undetermined. This CDR3 spans 16 amino acids. Per the germline V gene, CDR1 is SGHTA and CDR2 is FQGNSA. V lost 1 base, J lost 2 bases, and 12 bases lay in between. The CDR3 spells CASSLELRTGNQPQHF. In DNA form, the CDR3 reads TGTGCCAGCAGCTTAGAATTAAGGACCGGCAATCAGCCCCAGCATTTT.